These 31 T cell receptor beta chains were all obtained from the same sample, sequenced in a study of shared clonotypes between healthy human individuals. The table came from immunoSEQ multiplex PCR; TCRdb's copy has only in-frame clones and leaves some out. This sample has 500,000 to 650,000 clones; just over 75% occur once, and the top ten carry around 12%. The sample taken for sequencing was PBMCs. Receptors were obtained from a woman aged 40 to 49 in good health. Some clones in this sample may be carry-over from other donors' samples.

The genes are TRBV2 and TRBJ2-1; D may correspond to TRBD1 or TRBD2 (5 bases each). This CDR3 is 13 amino acids long. Trimming shortened V by 4 bases and J by 9 bases, and 13 bases separated the two germline ends. Germline CDR1 reads SNHLY; CDR2 reads FYNNEI. The CDR3 DNA reads TGTGCCAGCAGTGGCCGGACCGGGGCTGAGCAGTTCTTC. Its protein product is CASSGRTGAEQFF.

This clone was detected once. In DNA, the CDR3 is TGTGCCAGCAGCTCCCTTGGGGGGAACACTGAAGCTTTCTTT. Encoded protein: CASSSLGGNTEAFF. The chain recombines TRBV7-9 with TRBJ1-1; TRBD1 might be the D (5 bases). Trimming removed 4 bases at V and 1 base at J, with 10 bases between. Germline V lookup: CDR1 SEHNR, CDR2 FQNEAQ (reference sequence). The CDR3 consists of 14 residues.

This clone appeared a single time. The chain carries TRBV5-4 and TRBJ2-1; D call uncertain. Germline CDR1 reads SGHNT; CDR2 reads YYREEE (reference sequence). The CDR3 totals 12 residues. The V end lost 0 bases, the J end lost 8 bases, and 6 bases lay between the germline ends. This CDR3 is CASSLGRDEQFF. The CDR3 DNA sequence: TGTGCCAGCAGCTTGGGAAGGGATGAGCAGTTCTTC.

The CDR3 DNA is TGTGCCAGCAGTGACAGGGTCGGGGCTAACTATGGCTACACCTTC. It translates to CASSDRVGANYGYTF. V is TRBV6-1 and J is TRBJ1-2; a weak D match, TRBD1 (5 bases). Trimming took 3 bases from V and 0 from J, leaving 11 bases between them. The CDR3 contains 15 residues. Germline V gene data show CDR1 as MNHNS and CDR2 as SASEGT.

The chain carries TRBV6-5 and TRBJ2-3; tentative D call: TRBD1 (6 bases). The V and J ends lost 2 bases and 5 bases respectively, with 17 bases between them. Germline CDR1 and CDR2: MNHEY and SVGAGI. This CDR3 is built from 16 residues. The CDR3 DNA is TGTGCCAGCAGTTACGGGCAGGGGCCGCGCGAAGATACGCAGTATTTT. This gives the protein CASSYGQGPREDTQYF.

This chain uses TRBV6-6 with TRBJ1-4; D is unclear. V lost 3 bases, J lost 5 bases, and 7 bases lay in between. Per germline, CDR1 MNHNY and CDR2 SVGAGI (reference sequence). There are 13 residues in the CDR3. CDR3 sequence (DNA): TGTGCCAGCAGTTATTCCGGAAATGAAAAACTGTTTTTT. As protein: CASSYSGNEKLFF.

This clone was counted only a few times. V is TRBV5-6 and J is TRBJ2-7; tentative D call: TRBD2 (6 bases). CDR1 and CDR2 from the germline V gene are SGHDT and YYEEEE. Trimming stripped 1 base from V and 3 bases from J, with 8 bases between. The length of the CDR3 is 13 residues. CDR3 residues: CASSLHGSYEQYF. In DNA, the CDR3 is TGTGCCAGCAGCTTGCACGGGAGCTACGAGCAGTACTTC.

The chain links TRBV10-3 to TRBJ2-1; 9 nucleotides agree with TRBD1. V trimming: 2 bases; J trimming: 6 bases; junction bases outside the gene matches: 5. This CDR3 spans 15 amino acids. CDR1 and CDR2 (germline): ENHRY, SYGVKD. DNA of the CDR3: TGTGCCATCAGTGAGCCGGGACAGGGTGGCAATGAGCAGTTCTTC. Protein: CAISEPGQGGNEQFF.

In the case of this clone: Possible read error: a much larger clone is one base away. The sample contains more than one DNA sequence encoding this CDR3. The J gene is TRBJ1-5, the V gene TRBV28; D remains unclear. Germline V CDR1 and CDR2: MDHEN, SYDVKM. The CDR3 contains 15 residues. The CDR3 DNA reads as TGTGCAAGCAGTTTAATCCGGGGAAGGCATCAGCCCCAGCATTTT. Protein: CASSLIRGRHQPQHF.

The rearrangement links TRBV19 to TRBJ2-1; tentative D call: TRBD1 (6 bases). Germline CDR1 LNHDA, CDR2 SQIVND (reference sequence). The CDR3 sequence is 11 residues long. V was pared by 7 bases and J by 7 bases, with 8 bases between. CDR3 in DNA: TGTGCCAGTAACAGGGAGAATGAGCAGTTCTTC. It codes for CASNRENEQFF.

This clone occurred once. The rearrangement joins TRBV30 to TRBJ2-2, with D uncertain. From germline, CDR1 is GTSNPN and CDR2 SVGIG (reference sequence). The CDR3 runs 17 residues. V was pared by 0 bases and J by 2 bases, with 16 bases between. This CDR3 is CAWSVLPGFNNTGELFF. CDR3 coding DNA: TGTGCCTGGAGTGTACTTCCCGGGTTCAATAACACCGGGGAGCTGTTTTTT.

V and J are TRBV27 and TRBJ2-3; 8 nucleotides align to TRBD2. From germline, CDR1 is MNHEY and CDR2 SMNVEV (reference sequence). The ends lost 5 bases at V and 5 bases at J; junction bases unmatched: 9. CDR3 length equals 15 residues. The CDR3 here is CASSPPGLVGDTQYF. CDR3 DNA: TGTGCCAGCAGTCCCCCGGGACTAGTAGGAGATACGCAGTATTTT.

V is TRBV7-2 and J is TRBJ2-5; possible D gene TRBD2, 5 bases. Gene TRBJ2-7 matches the end of the DNA better, so the J call may be wrong. CDR1 is SGHTA, CDR2 FQGNSA, per germline. The CDR3 runs to 12 residues. The CDR3 reads CASSLFRGEQYF. CDR3 DNA: TGTGCCAGCAGCTTATTCCGGGGCGAGCAGTACTTC.

Note on this clone: Additional DNA sequences in this sample encode the identical CDR3. The chain recombines TRBV18 with TRBJ2-1; 12 bases line up with TRBD2. The CDR3 length is 15 residues. V gave up 4 bases and J gave up 4 bases; unmatched junction bases: 2. The V gene's germline CDR1 is KGHSH and CDR2 LQKENI. The CDR3 loop reads CASSLGLAGYNEQFF. For the CDR3, the DNA is TGTGCCAGCTCACTCGGACTAGCGGGGTACAATGAGCAGTTCTTC.

The V gene is TRBV19, the J gene TRBJ2-3; 9 bases agree with TRBD2. Germline V CDR1 and CDR2: LNHDA, SQIVND (reference sequence). This CDR3 spans 16 amino acids. Trimming took 5 bases from V and 4 from J; bases not matched to a gene: 10. CDR3 in amino acids: CASSPQAGGPPDTQYF. CDR3 nucleotides: TGTGCCAGTAGTCCCCAAGCGGGAGGCCCGCCAGATACGCAGTATTTT.

This chain connects TRBV30 to TRBJ2-4; 14 bases align to TRBD2. The CDR3 length is 16 residues. The germline CDR1 and CDR2 sequences are GTSNPN and SVGIG (reference sequence). With V trimmed by 2 bases and J by 8 bases, 8 bases remained unmatched. CDR3 in amino acids: CAWSRGLAGGRDIQYF. Here the CDR3 DNA reads TGTGCCTGGAGTAGAGGACTAGCGGGAGGAAGGGACATTCAGTACTTC.

V and J are TRBV30 and TRBJ1-2; the D is unclear. The CDR3 consists of 11 residues. Germline lookup yields CDR1 GTSNPN and CDR2 SVGIG (reference sequence). The CDR3 spells CAVTSMGGYTF. In nucleotides, the CDR3 is TGTGCGGTAACCTCTATGGGAGGCTACACCTTC.

This sequence joins TRBV5-4 and TRBJ2-4; 9 positions agree with TRBD2. With 9 bases clipped from V and 2 bases from J, the junction kept 3 bases outside the gene matches. The CDR3 loop spans 13 amino acids. Germline CDR1 is SGHNT and CDR2 is YYREEE (reference sequence). CDR3 in DNA: TGTGCCACCACTAGCGGGTCCAAAAACATTCAGTACTTC. Amino acid sequence: CATTSGSKNIQYF.

The chain links TRBV10-3 to TRBJ1-6, with D hard to call. This CDR3 is 16 amino acids long. The germline V and J ends were trimmed by 6 bases and 10 bases, with 22 bases remaining between them. Germline lookup yields CDR1 ENHRY and CDR2 SYGVKD. The CDR3 reads CAISTSVWPGGSPLHF. CDR3 in DNA: TGTGCCATCAGCACTTCCGTTTGGCCCGGCGGGTCACCCCTCCACTTT.

The table lists this clone with a count of one. The chain recombines TRBV30 with TRBJ1-1; 8 bases line up with TRBD1. Germline CDR1 GTSNPN, CDR2 SVGIG (reference sequence). The CDR3 contains 17 residues. Trimming at V came to 4 bases and at J to 2 bases, leaving 15 bases not matched to a gene. The CDR3 DNA reads TGTGCCTGGACCCTGACAGGGGATTCCCTAGCTAACACTGAAGCTTTCTTT. Translated, it gives CAWTLTGDSLANTEAFF.

Of note for this clone: Additional DNA sequences in this sample encode the identical CDR3. The chain is built from TRBV7-3 and TRBJ2-1, with D perhaps matching TRBD1 (5 bases). The ends were cut back, 0 bases at V and 5 bases at J, with 5 bases in the middle. The CDR3 is 13 residues long. Germline loops: CDR1 SGHTA, CDR2 FQGTGA. The CDR3 DNA is TGTGCCAGCAGCTTAACCAGGGACAATGAGCAGTTCTTC. Its protein product is CASSLTRDNEQFF. Using reference TRBV7-3 and TRBJ2-1 for the parts outside the CDR3, the full variable domain is GAGVSQTPSNKVTEKGKYVELRCDPISGHTALYWYRQSLGQGPEFLIYFQGTGAADDSGLPNDRFFAVRPEGSVSTLKIQRTERGDSAVYLCASSLTRDNEQFFGPGTRLTVL.

This clone was counted only a few times. The chain combines TRBV7-9 with TRBJ2-3, with D unclear. The ends were cut back, 5 bases at V and 6 bases at J, with 24 bases in the middle. CDR1 and CDR2 (germline): SEHNR, FQNEAQ (reference sequence). CDR3 length equals 17 residues. The CDR3 DNA sequence: TGTGCCAGCAGCCAACCTGCTGGCGGCCTGATAGAGGATACGCAGTATTTT. It is translated as CASSQPAGGLIEDTQYF.

This clone has only one observation. The rearrangement links TRBV5-1 to TRBJ2-2; 7 bases align to TRBD1. Unmatched junction bases numbered 6, after V lost 3 bases and J lost 4 bases. CDR3 length equals 15 residues. Germline-derived CDR1 and CDR2 are SGHRS and YFSETQ. Here the CDR3 reads CASSWRTGGTGELFF. Here the CDR3 DNA reads TGCGCCAGCAGCTGGAGGACAGGAGGCACCGGGGAGCTGTTTTTT.

As to this clone: It is likely a read error: a sequence one base away is far more abundant. Other DNA sequences within the sample encode an identical CDR3. The rearrangement links TRBV4-1 to TRBJ2-1; 12 bases match TRBD2. The V gene end was trimmed by 4 bases and the J gene end by 3 bases; junction bases not matched to a gene: 4. From germline, CDR1 is MGHRA and CDR2 YSYEKL. The CDR3 totals 16 residues. CDR3 in amino acids: CASSLSTSGSYNEQFF. DNA of the CDR3: TGCGCCAGCAGCCTCTCGACTAGCGGGAGCTACAATGAGCAGTTCTTC.

V usage is TRBV2 and J usage is TRBJ2-1; D is unresolved. This CDR3 spans 14 amino acids. Germline CDR1 reads SNHLY; CDR2 reads FYNNEI. Trimming cost V 7 bases and J 3 bases, with 13 bases left between them. The CDR3 protein is CASTGASYYNEQFF. CDR3 in DNA: TGTGCCAGCACCGGCGCCTCTTACTACAATGAGCAGTTCTTC.

The rearrangement joins TRBV6-1 to TRBJ2-7; D may be TRBD2 (5 bases). V was pared by 1 base and J by 7 bases, with 14 bases between. Germline V gene sequence: CDR1 MNHNS, CDR2 SASEGT. CDR3 length equals 14 residues. The chain's CDR3 is CASSEGPTSGEQYF. The CDR3 region has the DNA TGTGCCAGCAGTGAAGGCCCGACCTCGGGGGAGCAGTACTTC.

The chain uses TRBV5-5 and TRBJ2-1, with 11 bases lining up with TRBD2. The CDR3 runs to 17 residues. Per the germline V gene, CDR1 is SGHKS and CDR2 is YYEKEE (reference sequence). Trimming at V came to 3 bases and at J to 1 base, leaving 6 bases not matched to a gene. Here the CDR3 reads CASSYGLAGGSYNEQFF. The DNA of the CDR3 is TGTGCCAGCAGCTACGGATTAGCGGGAGGGTCCTACAATGAGCAGTTCTTC.

The chain combines TRBV7-2 with TRBJ2-7, with 10 bases lining up with TRBD2. This CDR3 is 15 amino acids long. CDR1 SGHTA and CDR2 FQGNSA come from the germline V gene. The junction had 6 bases not matched to a gene; V was cut back by 0 bases and J by 7 bases. CDR3 amino acids: CASSLAAGGPGEQYF. In DNA form, the CDR3 reads TGTGCCAGCAGCTTAGCAGCGGGAGGGCCGGGGGAGCAGTACTTC.

The chain carries TRBV28 and TRBJ2-1, with 8 bases identical to TRBD1. The CDR3 runs to 14 residues. Germline assignment: CDR1 MDHEN and CDR2 SYDVKM. Germline trimming cut 3 bases from V and 15 bases from J; bases unmatched to any gene: 13. CDR3 sequence reads: CASSFEFGRQGRFF. The CDR3, as DNA: TGTGCCAGCAGTTTTGAATTCGGGCGACAGGGGAGGTTCTTC.

The V and J genes are TRBV6-1 and TRBJ2-7; no firm D call. The V and J ends lost 1 base and 2 bases respectively, with 12 bases between them. Germline CDR1 MNHNS, CDR2 SASEGT. The CDR3 is 15 amino acids. CDR3 sequence reads: CASSEGPNFTYEQYF. The CDR3 DNA reads as TGTGCCAGCAGTGAAGGCCCCAACTTTACCTACGAGCAGTACTTC.

The chain employs TRBV29-1 and TRBJ2-6; D gene ambiguous. The CDR3 extends over 14 amino acids. Germline values: CDR1 SQVTM, CDR2 ANQGSEA. V was pared by 4 bases and J by 2 bases, with 9 bases between. The CDR3 spells CSVGAGTGANVLTF. As DNA, the CDR3 is TGCAGCGTTGGGGCAGGCACTGGGGCCAACGTCCTGACTTTC.